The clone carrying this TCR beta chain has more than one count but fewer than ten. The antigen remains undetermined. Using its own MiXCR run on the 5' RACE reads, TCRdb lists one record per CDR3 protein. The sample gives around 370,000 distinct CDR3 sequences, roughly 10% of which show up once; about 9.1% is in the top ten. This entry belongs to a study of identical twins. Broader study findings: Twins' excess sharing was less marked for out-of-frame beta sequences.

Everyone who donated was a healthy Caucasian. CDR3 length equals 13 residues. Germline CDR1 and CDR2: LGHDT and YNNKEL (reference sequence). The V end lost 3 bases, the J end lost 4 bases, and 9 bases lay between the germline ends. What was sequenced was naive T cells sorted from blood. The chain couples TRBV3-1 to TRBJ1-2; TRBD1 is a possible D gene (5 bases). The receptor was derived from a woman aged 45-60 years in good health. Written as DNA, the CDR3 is TGTGCCAGCAGCCACGGAAGGGGCTATGGCTACACCTTC. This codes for CASSHGRGYGYTF.